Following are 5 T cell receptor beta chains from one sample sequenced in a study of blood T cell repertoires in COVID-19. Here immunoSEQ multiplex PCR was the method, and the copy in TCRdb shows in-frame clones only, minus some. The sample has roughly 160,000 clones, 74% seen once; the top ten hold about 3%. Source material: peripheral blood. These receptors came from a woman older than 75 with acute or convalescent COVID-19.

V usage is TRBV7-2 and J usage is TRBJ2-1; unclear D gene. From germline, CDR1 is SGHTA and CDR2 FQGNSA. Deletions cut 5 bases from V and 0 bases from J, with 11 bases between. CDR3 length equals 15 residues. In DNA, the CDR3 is TGTGCCAGCAGCGTTAGTTTAGCCTCCTACAATGAGCAGTTCTTC. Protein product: CASSVSLASYNEQFF.

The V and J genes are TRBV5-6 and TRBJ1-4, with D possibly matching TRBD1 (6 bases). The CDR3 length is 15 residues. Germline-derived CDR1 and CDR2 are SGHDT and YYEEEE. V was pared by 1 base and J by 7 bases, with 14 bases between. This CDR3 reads CASSLWQGFGEKLFF. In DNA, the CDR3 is TGTGCCAGCAGCTTGTGGCAGGGGTTTGGTGAAAAACTGTTTTTT.

In DNA, the CDR3 is TGTGCCAGCAGCCAATCCGGACAGGGTAATGAAAAACTGTTTTTT. Amino acids: CASSQSGQGNEKLFF. The V call is TRBV3-1 (or the pseudogene TRBV3-2), the J call TRBJ1-4; TRBD1 agrees at 8 bases. The CDR3 totals 15 residues. Trimming cost V 2 bases and J 4 bases; bases outside gene matches: 3. CDR1 and CDR2 (germline): LGHDT, YNNKEL (reference sequence).

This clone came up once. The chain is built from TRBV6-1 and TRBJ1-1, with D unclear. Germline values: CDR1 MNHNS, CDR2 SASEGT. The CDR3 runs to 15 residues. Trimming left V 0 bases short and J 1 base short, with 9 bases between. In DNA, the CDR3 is TGTGCCAGCAGTGAAGCCGAGAGATCGAACACTGAAGCTTTCTTT. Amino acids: CASSEAERSNTEAFF.

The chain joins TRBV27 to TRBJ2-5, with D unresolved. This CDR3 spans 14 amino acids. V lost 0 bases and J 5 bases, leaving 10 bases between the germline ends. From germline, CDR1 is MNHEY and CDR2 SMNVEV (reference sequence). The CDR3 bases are TGTGCCAGCAGTTTATCGATGAGTCACGAGACCCAGTACTTC. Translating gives CASSLSMSHETQYF.